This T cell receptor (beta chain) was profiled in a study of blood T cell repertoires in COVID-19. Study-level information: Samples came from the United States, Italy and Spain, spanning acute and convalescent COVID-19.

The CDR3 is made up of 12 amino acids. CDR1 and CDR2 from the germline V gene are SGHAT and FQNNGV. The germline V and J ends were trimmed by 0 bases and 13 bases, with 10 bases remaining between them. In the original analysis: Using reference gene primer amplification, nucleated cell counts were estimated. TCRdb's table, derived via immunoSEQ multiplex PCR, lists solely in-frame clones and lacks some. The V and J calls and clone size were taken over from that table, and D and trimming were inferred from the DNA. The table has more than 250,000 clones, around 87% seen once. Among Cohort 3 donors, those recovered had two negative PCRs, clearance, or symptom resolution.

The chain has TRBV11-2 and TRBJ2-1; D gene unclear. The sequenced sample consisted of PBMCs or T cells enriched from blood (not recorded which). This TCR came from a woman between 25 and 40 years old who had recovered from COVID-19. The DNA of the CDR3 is TGTGCCAGCAGCTTAGAGTTGCGGAACCAGTTCTTC. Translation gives CASSLELRNQFF.